This TCR beta chain was sequenced in a study of blood T cell repertoires in COVID-19. The method was immunoSEQ multiplex PCR; TCRdb's version includes in-frame clones alone and lacks a portion of them. The repertoire holds about 32,000 clones, with roughly 85% as singletons. V dropped 6 bases and J dropped 9 bases, with 21 bases sitting between them. Germline V gene lookup returns CDR1 SGHTA and CDR2 FQGTGA. The CDR3 loop spans 15 amino acids. The sequence was obtained from a woman aged 80 or over with active or convalescent COVID-19. Input material: peripheral blood. This chain links TRBV7-3 with TRBJ2-1; TRBD2 is a possible D gene (6 bases). The CDR3 bases are TGTGCCAGCAGACCCACCCCGGCTAGCGAGAGTGAGCAGTTCTTC. Protein product: CASRPTPASESEQFF.